This TCR beta chain originates from a study of blood T cell repertoires in COVID-19. Study at large: The United States, Italy and Spain were the sources of the acute and convalescent COVID-19 samples. Sources were T cells, B-cell-depleted T cells, or PBMCs; the material itself was cDNA or gDNA.

The CDR3 runs 16 residues. Germline values: CDR1 SGHTA, CDR2 FQGNSA. The J segment lost 2 bases and the V segment lost 3 bases, leaving 9 bases of the junction unmatched. In the original analysis: Amplification of reference gene primers provided the estimated nucleated cell counts. Clones were sequenced by immunoSEQ multiplex PCR, and TCRdb holds only the in-frame ones, with some missing. Clonal size and the V and J genes are those of that table, whereas D and trimming came from the DNA. This sample carries fewer than 350,000 clones, 85% of them seen once, and the ten largest clones take around 7.2%.

The clonotype originates from a human donor in a cohort sampled during active COVID-19. Sequences were obtained from peripheral blood. This rearrangement joins TRBV7-2 to TRBJ2-5, with 7 bases fitting TRBD2. The CDR3 reads CASSFRSRGWQETQYF. The CDR3 DNA follows: TGTGCCAGCAGCTTCAGGTCGCGGGGGTGGCAAGAGACCCAGTACTTC.